The 5 T cell receptor beta chains reported below all come from one sample, sequenced in a study of blood T cell repertoires in COVID-19. The data were produced by immunoSEQ multiplex PCR, yet TCRdb's version contains in-frame clones alone and is incomplete. The sample has approximately 290,000 clones, roughly 88% seen once. Sequenced: peripheral blood. The receptor source for this set is a human donor with COVID-19, enrolled during active disease. The donor label of this sample is uncertain.

The chain uses TRBV4-1 and TRBJ2-5; D is ambiguous. The germline gives CDR1 MGHRA, CDR2 YSYEKL. The V gene lost 0 bases and the J gene lost 4 bases, with 9 bases spanning the gap. This CDR3 comprises 14 residues. The DNA of the CDR3 is TGCGCCAGCAGCCAAGATGAGGCCACAGAGACCCAGTACTTC. Protein sequence: CASSQDEATETQYF.

This chain links TRBV9 with TRBJ2-1, with 11 bases aligning to TRBD2. Germline-derived CDR1 and CDR2 are SGDLS and YYNGEE. This CDR3 contains 17 residues. With V trimmed by 4 bases and J by 5 bases, 11 bases remained unmatched. CDR3 residues: CASSPTSLAGGDNEQFF. The CDR3, as DNA: TGTGCCAGCAGCCCAACCTCCCTAGCGGGAGGCGACAATGAGCAGTTCTTC.

The chain couples TRBV3-1 (or the pseudogene TRBV3-2) to TRBJ1-2; tentative D call: TRBD1 (5 bases). Germline values: CDR1 LGHDT, CDR2 YNNKEL (reference sequence). This CDR3 comprises 14 residues. V gave up 3 bases and J gave up 8 bases, with 16 bases separating them. Here the CDR3 reads CASSHLRGGVGYTF. The CDR3 DNA is TGTGCCAGCAGCCACCTTCGGGGCGGGGTCGGCTACACCTTC.

The chain combines TRBV10-3 with TRBJ1-1; TRBD1 matches at 7 bases. Germline loops: CDR1 ENHRY, CDR2 SYGVKD. The CDR3 has 15 amino acids. V was pared by 4 bases and J by 4 bases, with 9 bases of the junction left unmatched. DNA of the CDR3: TGTGCCATCAGTGGCTCGACAGGGCCCGGCACTGAAGCTTTCTTT. Its protein is CAISGSTGPGTEAFF.

This clone has more than one count but fewer than ten. This CDR3 reads CASGLMRGDSYNEQFF. The CDR3 DNA follows: TGTGCTAGTGGTTTGATGCGGGGAGACTCCTACAATGAGCAGTTCTTC. The rearrangement links TRBV12-5 to TRBJ2-1; a possible D gene is TRBD2 (6 bases). Trimming stripped 2 bases from V and 0 bases from J, with 11 bases between. The length of the CDR3 is 16 residues. In germline, CDR1 is LGHNT, CDR2 FRNRAP.